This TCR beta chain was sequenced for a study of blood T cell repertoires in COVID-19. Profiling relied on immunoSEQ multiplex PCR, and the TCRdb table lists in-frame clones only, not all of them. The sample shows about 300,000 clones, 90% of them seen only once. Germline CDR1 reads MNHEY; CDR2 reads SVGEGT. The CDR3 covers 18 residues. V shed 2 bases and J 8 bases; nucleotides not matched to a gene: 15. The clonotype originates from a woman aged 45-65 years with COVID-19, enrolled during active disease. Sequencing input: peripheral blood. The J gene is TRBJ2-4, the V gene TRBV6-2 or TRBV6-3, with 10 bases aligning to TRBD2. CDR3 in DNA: TGTGCCAGCAGTTACCGATCTAGCGGGAGATCGGTAAAGGACATTCAGTACTTC. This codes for CASSYRSSGRSVKDIQYF.